These 15 T cell receptor beta chains share one sample of origin, sequenced in a study of T cell repertoires in cytomegalovirus infection. TCRdb processed the reads anew with MiXCR; each CDR3 protein has one entry. In the table there are 750,000 to 900,000 distinct CDR3 sequences, around 29% of which are singletons. Their specific antigens are unknown. The material sequenced was cultured CD8+ T cells from PBMCs, taken from culture after CMV antigen stimulation. The receptor set was obtained from a human donor in good health (CMV status not recorded). Some clones in this sample may be carry-over from other donors' samples.

The gene calls are TRBV4-1 and TRBJ1-2, with unresolved D. The CDR3 runs 14 residues. V dropped 0 bases and J dropped 7 bases, with 12 bases sitting between them. Per the germline V gene, CDR1 is MGHRA and CDR2 is YSYEKL. The CDR3 here is CASSQDRSGTGYTF. Here the CDR3 DNA reads TGCGCCAGCAGCCAAGATCGTTCCGGAACTGGCTACACCTTC.

This clonotype was detected a few times. The chain employs TRBV7-3 and TRBJ2-5; 8 nucleotides agree with TRBD2. The CDR3 is 16 amino acids. Germline V gene data show CDR1 as SGHTA and CDR2 as FQGTGA. V lost 5 bases, J lost 0 bases, and 8 bases stayed unmatched. DNA for the CDR3: TGTGCCAGCAGCATTTGGGAGCGGGGGTACCAAGAGACCCAGTACTTC. Translated, it gives CASSIWERGYQETQYF.

This chain joins TRBV12-3 or TRBV12-4 and TRBJ2-1, with D perhaps matching TRBD1 or TRBD2 (5 bases each). V was pared by 5 bases and J by 9 bases, with 20 bases between. The CDR3 runs to 15 residues. This CDR3 reads CASSPPGLRRGEQFF. DNA of the CDR3: TGTGCCAGCAGTCCACCGGGGCTTAGACGCGGTGAGCAGTTCTTC.

The chain links TRBV29-1 to TRBJ2-1, with TRBD2 as a possible D gene (6 bases). Germline V gene lookup returns CDR1 SQVTM and CDR2 ANQGSEA. The CDR3 covers 16 residues. The V end lost 7 bases, the J end lost 4 bases, and 23 bases lay between the germline ends. As DNA, the CDR3 is TGCAGCGCCAAGGGGAAAGCGGGCGCCCTATACAATGAGCAGTTCTTC. It yields the protein CSAKGKAGALYNEQFF.

This clonotype came up a few times. The chain couples TRBV20-1 to TRBJ2-7, with 7 bases that match TRBD1. In germline, CDR1 is DFQATT, CDR2 SNEGSKA (reference sequence). Trimming removed 3 bases from V and 2 bases from J; junction bases left unmatched: 7. The CDR3 totals 14 residues. The CDR3 reads CSASGTEFTYEQYV. The DNA of the CDR3 is TGCAGTGCTAGCGGGACAGAATTTACCTACGAGCAGTACGTC.

This clonotype was observed a handful of times. The gene calls are TRBV24-1 and TRBJ2-3; D is unresolved. There are 15 residues in the CDR3. Trimming pared 4 bases from V and 0 bases from J, leaving 10 bases between. From germline, CDR1 is KGHDR and CDR2 SFDVKD. CDR3 sequence reads: CATSEGRSSTDTQYF. The CDR3 DNA is TGTGCCACCAGTGAAGGAAGGTCTAGCACAGATACGCAGTATTTT.

This clonotype turned up a few times. CDR3 sequence reads: CASGWGTSYGYTF. CDR3 DNA sequence: TGTGCTAGTGGTTGGGGGACAAGCTATGGCTACACCTTC. The chain is built from TRBV12-5 and TRBJ1-2; a weak D match, TRBD1 (6 bases). V was trimmed by 4 bases and J by 4 bases, leaving 10 bases between them. CDR3 length: 13 amino acids. Germline V gives CDR1 LGHNT, CDR2 FRNRAP.

This clonotype was counted many times. This chain uses TRBV7-2 with TRBJ2-3; 10 bases agree with TRBD2. CDR1 is SGHTA and CDR2 is FQGNSA in the germline V gene. There are 15 residues in the CDR3. Trimming took 8 bases from V and 2 from J; bases not matched to a gene: 7. The CDR3 sequence is CASATGTSDTDTQYF. As DNA, the CDR3 is TGTGCCAGCGCAACCGGGACTAGCGACACAGATACGCAGTATTTT.

This clonotype was seen a handful of times. The J gene is TRBJ1-5, the V gene TRBV2; TRBD1 is a possible D gene (5 bases). There are 17 residues in the CDR3. The germline V gene has CDR1 SNHLY and CDR2 FYNNEI. The ends were cut back, 5 bases at V and 0 bases at J, with 17 bases in the middle. CDR3 region: CASSTDEGFGSNQPQHF. Written as DNA, the CDR3 is TGTGCCAGCAGTACCGACGAGGGGTTTGGTAGCAATCAGCCCCAGCATTTT. The variable domain in full, with the rest retrieved from reference TRBV2 and TRBJ1-5, is EPEVTQTPSHQVTQMGQEVILRCVPISNHLYFYWYRQILGQKVEFLVSFYNNEISEKSEIFDDQFSVERPDGSNFTLKIRSTKLEDSAMYFCASSTDEGFGSNQPQHFGDGTRLSIL.

The chain employs TRBV27 and TRBJ1-2, with D uncertain. The CDR3 is 13 amino acids. The germline gives CDR1 MNHEY, CDR2 SMNVEV (reference sequence). Trimming left V 5 bases short and J 7 bases short, with 14 bases between. The CDR3 DNA follows: TGTGCCAGCAGTGTGGCCCTCCACGGTGGCTACACCTTC. Protein product: CASSVALHGGYTF.

The genes are TRBV7-2 and TRBJ2-1; TRBD1 matches 11 bases. CDR1 is SGHTA and CDR2 is FQGNSA in the germline V gene. V was pared by 5 bases and J by 10 bases, with 10 bases of the junction left unmatched. The CDR3 has 15 amino acids. As DNA, the CDR3 is TGTGCCAGCAGCCTACCCCCGGGACAGGGGGTGGAGCAGTTCTTC. Translation gives CASSLPPGQGVEQFF.

This clonotype was seen once. V usage is TRBV12-3 or TRBV12-4 and J usage is TRBJ2-1; TRBD2 matches 16 bases. The length of the CDR3 is 17 residues. Trimming cost V 4 bases and J 4 bases; bases outside gene matches: 4. The CDR3 nucleotides read TGTGCCAGCAGTTCGGGACTAGCGGGGGGGATATACAATGAGCAGTTCTTC. This encodes CASSSGLAGGIYNEQFF.

The V gene is TRBV2, the J gene TRBJ1-6, with 8 bases matching TRBD1. The CDR3 extends over 17 amino acids. J lost 0 bases, V lost 6 bases, and 7 bases had no gene match. The germline V gene has CDR1 SNHLY and CDR2 FYNNEI. Written as DNA, the CDR3 is TGTGCCAGCAGATCAGGACAGGGTTTCTCCTATAATTCACCCCTCCACTTT. Translated: CASRSGQGFSYNSPLHF.

The J gene is TRBJ2-5, the V gene TRBV5-8; D is possibly TRBD1 or TRBD2 (5 bases each). Trimming left V 4 bases short and J 0 bases short, with 10 bases between. Germline CDR1 SGHTS, CDR2 YDEGEE. CDR3 size: 14 residues. CDR3 in DNA: TGTGCCAGCAGCACCCGGGACGACCAAGAGACCCAGTACTTC. Protein: CASSTRDDQETQYF.

The sample holds a few counts of this clonotype. The chain carries TRBV6-1 and TRBJ2-7; TRBD1 matches at 7 bases. From germline, CDR1 is MNHNS and CDR2 SASEGT. The J segment lost 8 bases and the V segment lost 8 bases, leaving 18 bases of the junction unmatched. The CDR3 extends over 15 amino acids. The CDR3 spells CASFSRTGRGTKQYF. Written as DNA, the CDR3 is TGTGCCAGCTTCTCCCGGACAGGACGGGGAACGAAGCAGTACTTC.